This TCR beta chain was sequenced for a study of molecular identifiers for immune sequencing clone quantification. Study-wide findings and caveats: Should identical TCR molecules share a barcode, the sizes of highly expanded clones could be underestimated.

This clonotype has ten or more counts. The antigen is unknown. Using its own MiXCR run on the PCR reads, TCRdb lists one record per CDR3 protein. Of approximately 680,000 distinct CDR3 sequences in the sample, less than 30% are singletons; the top ten hold about 0.8%. CDR1 and CDR2 (germline): SGHTA, FQGNSA. CDR3 length: 19 amino acids. The junction had 9 bases not matched to a gene; V was cut back by 5 bases and J by 3 bases. The sequence was collected from a human donor in good health. Some libraries in this study had Jurkat cell RNA spiked in. The rearrangement joins TRBV7-2 to TRBJ2-2, with 16 bases that match TRBD2. Sequences were obtained from naive CD8+ T cells from blood, with Jurkat cell RNA spiked in. Subset noted: FACS-sorted CD8+CD4-CCR7+CD45RA+ naive T cells. The CDR3 DNA reads as TGTGCCAGCAGCCTACAGGGACTAGCGGGGGGGCCGGACACCGGGGAGCTGTTTTTT. Translated: CASSLQGLAGGPDTGELFF.